This T cell receptor (beta chain) was captured by sequencing in a study of blood T cell repertoires in COVID-19. Sequencing was performed with immunoSEQ multiplex PCR; in TCRdb, only in-frame clones are kept and a portion is missing. Among hundreds of thousands of clones listed, 85% were seen once. This CDR3 comprises 14 residues. Trimming shortened V by 3 bases and J by 1 base, and 8 bases separated the two germline ends. Germline V gives CDR1 SGHVS, CDR2 FQNEAQ. This chain uses TRBV7-8 with TRBJ2-3, with D maybe TRBD2 (5 bases). This TCR came from a human donor in a cohort sampled during active COVID-19. Sequences were obtained from peripheral blood. The CDR3 region is CASSFGKGTDTQYF. Written as DNA, the CDR3 is TGTGCCAGCAGCTTCGGGAAGGGCACAGATACGCAGTATTTT.